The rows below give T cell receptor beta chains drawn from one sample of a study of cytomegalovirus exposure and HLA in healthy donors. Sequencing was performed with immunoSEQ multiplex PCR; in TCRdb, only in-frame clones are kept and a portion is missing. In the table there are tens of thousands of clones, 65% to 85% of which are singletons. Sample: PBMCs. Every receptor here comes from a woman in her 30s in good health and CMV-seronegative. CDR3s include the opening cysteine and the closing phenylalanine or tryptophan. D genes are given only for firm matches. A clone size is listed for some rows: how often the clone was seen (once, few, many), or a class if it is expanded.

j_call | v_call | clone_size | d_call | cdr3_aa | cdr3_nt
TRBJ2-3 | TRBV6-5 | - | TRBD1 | CASSYPTGTQYF | TGTGCCAGCAGTTACCCGACAGGGACGCAGTATTTT
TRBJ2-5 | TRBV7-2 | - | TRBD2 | CASSFSGVIGETQYF | TGTGCCAGCAGCTTTAGCGGGGTAATTGGAGAGACCCAGTACTTC
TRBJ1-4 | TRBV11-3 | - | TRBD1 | CASSFQGAHEKLFF | TGTGCCAGCAGCTTCCAGGGGGCGCATGAAAAACTGTTTTTT
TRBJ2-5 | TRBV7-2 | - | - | CASSRTAQETQYF | TGTGCCAGCAGTCGGACAGCCCAAGAGACCCAGTACTTC
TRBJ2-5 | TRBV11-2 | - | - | CASSLEYRERETQYF | TGTGCCAGCAGCTTAGAGTACAGGGAGAGGGAGACCCAGTACTTC
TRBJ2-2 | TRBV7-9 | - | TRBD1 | CASSASRAGTGAGELFF | TGTGCCAGCAGCGCTAGTCGGGCCGGGACAGGGGCCGGGGAGCTGTTTTTT
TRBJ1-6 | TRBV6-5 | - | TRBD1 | CASSFQGALGESPLHF | TGTGCCAGCAGTTTTCAGGGGGCGCTGGGTGAATCACCCCTCCACTTT
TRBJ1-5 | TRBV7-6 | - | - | CASSLDGLSNQPQHF | TGTGCCAGCAGCTTAGACGGACTCTCCAATCAGCCCCAGCATTTT
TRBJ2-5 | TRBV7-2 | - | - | CASSRLRYRELETQYF | TGTGCCAGCAGCCGACTGCGATACAGGGAACTGGAGACCCAGTACTTC
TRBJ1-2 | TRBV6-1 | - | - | CASSEALARSNYGYTF | TGTGCCAGCAGTGAAGCGCTGGCAAGAAGTAACTATGGCTACACCTTC
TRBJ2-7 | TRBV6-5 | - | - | CASGRDKTYEQYF | TGTGCCAGCGGTCGGGACAAAACCTACGAGCAGTACTTC
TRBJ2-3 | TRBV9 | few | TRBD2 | CASSHPTSGGSTDTQYF | TGTGCCAGCAGCCATCCAACTAGCGGGGGAAGCACAGATACGCAGTATTTT
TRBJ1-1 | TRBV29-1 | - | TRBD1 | CSARTGWDTEAFF | TGCAGCGCCCGGACAGGGTGGGACACTGAAGCTTTCTTT
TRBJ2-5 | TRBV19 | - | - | CASSIAGAGDQETQYF | TGTGCCAGTAGTATAGCCGGGGCAGGGGACCAAGAGACCCAGTACTTC
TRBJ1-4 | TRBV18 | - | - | CASSLLRTRSGSYNEKLFF | TGTGCCAGCTCACTACTGAGAACCAGGTCGGGATCCTATAATGAAAAACTGTTTTTT
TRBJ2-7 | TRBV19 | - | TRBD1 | CASSMMGQTYEQYF | TGTGCCAGTAGTATGATGGGACAGACCTACGAGCAGTACTTC
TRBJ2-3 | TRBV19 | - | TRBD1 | CASSIGTGGTDTQYF | TGTGCCAGTAGTATCGGGACAGGGGGCACAGATACGCAGTATTTT
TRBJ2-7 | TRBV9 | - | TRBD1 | CASSVGDRVSYEQYF | TGTGCCAGCAGTGTAGGGGACAGGGTCTCCTACGAGCAGTACTTC
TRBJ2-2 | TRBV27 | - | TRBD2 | CASSQLAGANTGELFF | TGTGCCAGCAGTCAACTAGCGGGGGCGAACACCGGGGAGCTGTTTTTT
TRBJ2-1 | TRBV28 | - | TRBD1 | CASSPGTGATYNEQFF | TGTGCCAGCAGTCCTGGGACAGGGGCTACCTACAATGAGCAGTTCTTC
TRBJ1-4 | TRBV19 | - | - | CASKNGRFNEKLFF | TGTGCCAGTAAGAATGGGAGATTTAATGAAAAACTGTTTTTT
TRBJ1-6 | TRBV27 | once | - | CASSAQGIFSYNSPLHF | TGTGCCAGCAGTGCACAGGGTATTTTCTCCTATAATTCACCCCTCCACTTT
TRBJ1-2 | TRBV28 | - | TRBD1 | CASSPLGQDYGYTF | TGTGCCAGCAGTCCGCTCGGACAGGACTATGGCTACACCTTC
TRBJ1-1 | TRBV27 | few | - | CASSFSGGNPEAFF | TGTGCCAGCAGTTTCTCTGGGGGGAACCCTGAAGCTTTCTTT
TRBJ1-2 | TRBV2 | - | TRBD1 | CASSEGQGRSGYTF | TGTGCCAGCAGCGAGGGACAGGGGAGATCTGGCTACACCTTC
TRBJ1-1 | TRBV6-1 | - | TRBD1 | CASSETDRVNTEAFF | TGTGCCAGCAGTGAAACTGACAGGGTGAACACTGAAGCTTTCTTT
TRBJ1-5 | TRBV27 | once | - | CASSLSWGVSNQPQHF | TGTGCCAGCAGTTTATCCTGGGGAGTGAGCAATCAGCCCCAGCATTTT
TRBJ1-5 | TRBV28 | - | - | CASSLDNSNQPQHF | TGTGCCAGCAGTCTCGACAATAGCAATCAGCCCCAGCATTTT
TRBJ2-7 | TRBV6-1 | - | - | CASSARVGPAYEQYF | TGTGCCAGCAGTGCCAGGGTTGGGCCCGCCTACGAGCAGTACTTC
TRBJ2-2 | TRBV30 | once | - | CAWSVRQTTGELFF | TGTGCCTGGAGTGTACGACAGACGACCGGGGAGCTGTTTTTT
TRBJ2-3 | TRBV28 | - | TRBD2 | CASSFSPSLAGGQNTQYF | TGTGCCAGCAGTTTTTCCCCTAGTCTAGCGGGGGGGCAAAATACGCAGTATTTT
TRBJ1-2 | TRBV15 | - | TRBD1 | CATDSGTDASNYGYTF | TGTGCCACGGACTCCGGGACAGACGCTTCTAACTATGGCTACACCTTC
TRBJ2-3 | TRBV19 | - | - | CASSIENRLAADTQYF | TGTGCCAGTAGTATAGAGAACCGACTGGCGGCGGATACGCAGTATTTT
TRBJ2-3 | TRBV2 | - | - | CASSLTNPDTQYF | TGTGCCAGCAGTCTGACAAATCCAGATACGCAGTATTTT
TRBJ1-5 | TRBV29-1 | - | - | CSYRGQINQPQHF | TGCAGCTACCGAGGGCAGATCAATCAGCCCCAGCATTTT
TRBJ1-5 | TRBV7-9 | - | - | CASSLAEGDGSNQPQHF | TGTGCCAGCAGCTTAGCAGAGGGGGATGGGAGCAATCAGCCCCAGCATTTT
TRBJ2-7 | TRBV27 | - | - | CASSPGRGYEQYF | TGTGCCAGCAGTCCTGGACGGGGCTACGAGCAGTACTTC
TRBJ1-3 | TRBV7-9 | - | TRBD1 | CASSLEEGAGGNTIYF | TGTGCCAGCAGCTTAGAGGAGGGGGCTGGTGGAAACACCATATATTTT
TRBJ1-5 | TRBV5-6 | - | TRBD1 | CASSLAQDRGQHF | TGTGCCAGCAGCTTGGCGCAGGACAGGGGTCAGCATTTT
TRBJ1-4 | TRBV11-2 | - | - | CASSPVRGANEKLFF | TGTGCCAGCAGCCCCGTCCGCGGGGCTAATGAAAAACTGTTTTTT
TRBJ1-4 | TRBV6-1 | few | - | CASKDQGWNEKLFF | TGTGCCAGCAAAGACCAGGGGTGGAATGAAAAACTGTTTTTT
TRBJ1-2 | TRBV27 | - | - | CASSLSGQGPSYTF | TGTGCCAGCAGTTTATCAGGCCAGGGGCCCAGCTACACCTTC
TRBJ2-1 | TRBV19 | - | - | CASSSRGGVISYNEQFF | TGTGCCAGTAGTAGCCGGGGAGGAGTAATATCCTACAATGAGCAGTTCTTC
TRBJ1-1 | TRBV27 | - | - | CASSLDWDTEAFF | TGTGCCAGCAGTTTAGACTGGGACACTGAGGCTTTCTTT
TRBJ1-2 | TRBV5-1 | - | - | CASSLEGPGVDGYTF | TGCGCCAGCAGCTTGGAGGGGCCAGGAGTAGACGGCTACACCTTC
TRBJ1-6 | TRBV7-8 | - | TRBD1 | CATNRDRGVGNSPLHF | TGTGCCACCAACCGGGACAGGGGTGTTGGCAATTCACCCCTCCACTTT
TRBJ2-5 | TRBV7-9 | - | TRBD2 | CASSWPVAGVVETQYF | TGTGCCAGCAGCTGGCCAGTAGCGGGGGTGGTAGAGACCCAGTACTTC
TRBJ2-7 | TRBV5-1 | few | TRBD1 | CASRTGPYEQYF | TGCGCCTCACGGACAGGCCCCTACGAGCAGTACTTC
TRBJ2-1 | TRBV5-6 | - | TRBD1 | CASSSGRRHRGTEQFF | TGTGCCAGCAGCTCCGGGCGTCGGCACAGGGGAACTGAGCAGTTCTTC
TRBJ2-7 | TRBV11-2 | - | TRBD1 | CASSRIGQGHEQYF | TGTGCCAGCAGCCGGATTGGACAGGGTCACGAGCAGTACTTC
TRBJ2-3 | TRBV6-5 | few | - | CASSASVRATDTQYF | TGTGCCAGCAGTGCCTCGGTGCGGGCCACAGATACGCAGTATTTT
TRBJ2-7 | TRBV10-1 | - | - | CASSESVFSSYEQYF | TGCGCCAGCAGTGAGTCAGTCTTCAGCTCCTACGAGCAGTACTTC
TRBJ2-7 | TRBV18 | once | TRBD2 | CASSHGTSGVLSSYEQYF | TGTGCCAGCTCACATGGCACTAGCGGGGTCTTAAGCTCCTACGAGCAGTACTTC
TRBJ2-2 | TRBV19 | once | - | CASQPGLTGELFF | TGTGCCAGTCAGCCAGGGCTCACCGGGGAGCTGTTTTTT
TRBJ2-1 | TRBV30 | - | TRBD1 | CAWSGQGGSDEQFF | TGTGCCTGGTCTGGACAGGGAGGATCAGATGAGCAGTTCTTC
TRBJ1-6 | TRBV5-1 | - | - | CASSLEEEGWLHSPLHF | TGCGCCAGCAGCTTGGAGGAGGAGGGGTGGCTCCATTCACCCCTCCACTTT
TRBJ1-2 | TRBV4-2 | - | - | CASSQDRQRVGRGYTF | TGTGCCAGCAGCCAAGATAGGCAGCGGGTGGGTCGGGGCTACACCTTC
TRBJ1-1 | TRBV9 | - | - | CASSVSMGPGTEAFF | TGTGCCAGCAGCGTATCTATGGGCCCGGGGACTGAAGCTTTCTTT
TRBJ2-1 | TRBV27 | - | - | CASRAGDTYNEQFF | TGTGCCAGCAGGGCGGGGGACACCTACAATGAGCAGTTCTTC
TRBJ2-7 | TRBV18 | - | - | CASSLGHRYEQYF | TGTGCCAGCTCACTTGGACACCGATACGAGCAGTACTTC